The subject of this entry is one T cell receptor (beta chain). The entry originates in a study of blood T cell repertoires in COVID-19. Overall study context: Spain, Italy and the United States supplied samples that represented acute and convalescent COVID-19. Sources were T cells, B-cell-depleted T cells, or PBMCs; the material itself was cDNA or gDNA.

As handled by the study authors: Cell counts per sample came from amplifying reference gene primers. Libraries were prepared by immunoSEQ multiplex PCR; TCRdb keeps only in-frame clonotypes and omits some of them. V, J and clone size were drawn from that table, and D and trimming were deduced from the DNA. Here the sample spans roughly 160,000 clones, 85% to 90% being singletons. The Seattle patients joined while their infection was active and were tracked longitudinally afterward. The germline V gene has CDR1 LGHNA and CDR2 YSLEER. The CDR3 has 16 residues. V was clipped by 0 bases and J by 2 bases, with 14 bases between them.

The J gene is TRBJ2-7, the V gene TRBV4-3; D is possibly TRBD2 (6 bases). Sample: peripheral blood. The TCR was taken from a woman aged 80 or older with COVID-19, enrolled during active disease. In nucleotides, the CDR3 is TGCGCCAGCAGCCAAGAAGTTGGGGGACTCACCTACGAGCAGTACTTC. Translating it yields CASSQEVGGLTYEQYF.